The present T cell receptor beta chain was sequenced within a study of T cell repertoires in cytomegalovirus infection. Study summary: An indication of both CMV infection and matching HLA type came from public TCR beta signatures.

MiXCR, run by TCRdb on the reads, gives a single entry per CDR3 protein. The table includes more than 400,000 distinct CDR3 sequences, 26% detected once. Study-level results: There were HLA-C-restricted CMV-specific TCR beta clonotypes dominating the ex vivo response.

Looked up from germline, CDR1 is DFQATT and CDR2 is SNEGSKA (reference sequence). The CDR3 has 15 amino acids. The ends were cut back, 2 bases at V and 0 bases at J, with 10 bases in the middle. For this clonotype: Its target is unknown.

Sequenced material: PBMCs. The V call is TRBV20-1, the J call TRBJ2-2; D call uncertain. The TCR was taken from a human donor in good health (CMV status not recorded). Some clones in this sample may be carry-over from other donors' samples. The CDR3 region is CSARPSFANTGELFF. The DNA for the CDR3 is TGCAGTGCTAGACCTTCGTTCGCGAACACCGGGGAGCTGTTTTTT.